This T cell receptor beta chain was captured in a study of cytomegalovirus exposure and HLA in healthy donors. Study-wide results and limits: Testing in vitro showed three CMV-associated chains specific for CMV antigens. Most TCRs appeared rarely, but some public TCRs recurred in many donors. The productive fraction for most TCR beta V segments was about 87% or about 30% in an earlier analysis.

This CDR3 has 14 residues. Germline assignment: CDR1 MGHDK and CDR2 SYGVNS. The ends were cut back, 1 base at V and 1 base at J, with 5 bases in the middle. Sampled while nominally healthy, donors likely had unrecorded immune exposures. To note about this clone: Its antigen is not known.

Researchers ran the PCR with 60 Vbeta and 13 Jbeta primers. Sequenced by immunoSEQ multiplex PCR; TCRdb stores in-frame clones only, minus some. The sample has some 150,000 clones, around 72% seen once. The origin of this receptor is a man between 45 and 60 years old in good health and CMV-seropositive. Specimen: PBMCs. V is TRBV25-1 and J is TRBJ1-5, with D uncertain. The CDR3 protein is CASSESVSNQPQHF. The CDR3 nucleotides read TGTGCCAGCAGTGAATCTGTCAGCAATCAGCCCCAGCATTTT. Looking up the rest from reference TRBV25-1 and TRBJ1-5 gives the full variable domain: EADIYQTPRYLVIGTGKKITLECSQTMGHDKMYWYQQDPGMELHLIHYSYGVNSTEKGDLSSESTVSRIRTEHFPLTLESARPSHTSQYLCASSESVSNQPQHFGDGTRLSIL.